Each of the 23 T cell receptor beta chains below was sequenced from the same sample in a study of regulatory T cells in long-lasting Graves disease (dated by TCRdb to the early 2020s). Explained via the paper, the time point label denotes: persistent/refractory GD, antithyroid drugs over 5 years with positive TRAb. RNA was extracted from PBMCs in TRIzol for both TCR sequencing and RNA sequencing. The method behind the library was multiplex PCR. The instrument was an Illumina HiSeq 4000. CDR3 regions were amplified by Arm-PCR with iRepertoire HTBI primers to construct TCR beta libraries. TCRdb itself trimmed the public reads at Q25 with fastp, ran MiXCR and retained productive beta chains. Each record represents a unique CDR3 protein, reported with the most common genes and DNA among its rows. The sample contains some 420,000 distinct CDR3 sequences, less than 25% of them found a single time. Around 12% of the sample goes to the ten largest clones.

The material sequenced was peripheral blood mononuclear cells (PBMCs), taken when the disease was refractory, from a patient treated with antithyroid drugs. The receptors were sampled from a female donor with Graves disease.

This clonotype was picked up a small number of times. The chain carries TRBV7-2 and TRBJ1-6; D ambiguous. Germline V gene lookup returns CDR1 SGHTA and CDR2 FQGNSA. V shed 6 bases and J shed 10 bases, with 16 bases lying between them. CDR3 size: 14 residues. The CDR3: CASSPHASGSPLHF. The CDR3 nucleotides read TGTGCCAGCAGTCCGCATGCTTCGGGGTCACCCCTCCACTTT.

This clonotype showed up many times. The chain couples TRBV12-3 or TRBV12-4 to TRBJ1-1, with D maybe TRBD1 (5 bases). This CDR3 contains 14 residues. Deletions cut 7 bases from V and 2 bases from J, with 14 bases between. The CDR3 DNA sequence: TGTGCCAGCACCGTAGACAGAGCAAACACTGAAGCTTTCTTT. Translation gives CASTVDRANTEAFF.

The sample holds many counts of this clonotype. This chain links TRBV7-9 with TRBJ1-1, with D tentatively TRBD1 (5 bases). Trimming pared 4 bases from V and 1 base from J, leaving 10 bases between. This CDR3 is 14 amino acids long. Germline V gene data show CDR1 as SEHNR and CDR2 as FQNEAQ (reference sequence). This chain's CDR3 is CASSSSDKNTEAFF. The DNA of the CDR3 is TGTGCCAGCAGCTCGTCGGACAAGAACACTGAAGCTTTCTTT.

On this clonotype: A single base separates this from a much larger clone, so it may be a read error. The J gene is TRBJ2-4, the V gene TRBV6-1, with 10 bases identical to TRBD2. CDR3 length: 14 amino acids. The V and J ends lost 6 bases and 12 bases, in that order; junction bases with no gene match: 11. The germline V gene encodes CDR1 MNHNS and CDR2 SASEGT. Here the CDR3 reads CASSSSGGVDTQYF. CDR3 nucleotide sequence: TGTGCCAGCAGCTCAAGCGGGGGGGTGGACACTCAGTACTTC.

This clonotype has ten or more counts. The rearrangement joins TRBV28 to TRBJ1-5; D unresolved. The CDR3 has 13 residues. CDR1 is MDHEN and CDR2 is SYDVKM in the germline V gene. Trimming left V 6 bases short and J 4 bases short, with 10 bases between. CDR3 coding DNA: TGTGCCAGCAGCCCCGGGATTAATCAGCCCCAGCATTTT. Its translation is CASSPGINQPQHF.

Ten or more counts support this clonotype. The rearrangement uses TRBV6-1 and TRBJ1-4, with D unresolved. Germline assignment: CDR1 MNHNS and CDR2 SASEGT. The CDR3 is 13 amino acids. Trimming shortened V by 6 bases and J by 5 bases, and 10 bases separated the two germline ends. The CDR3 is CASRTVNNEKLFF. In nucleotides, the CDR3 is TGTGCCAGCAGGACGGTAAACAATGAAAAACTGTTTTTT.

To note about this clonotype: A much larger clone differs by one base, so this may be a read error. As the CDR3 is not closed by the conserved phenylalanine or tryptophan, this likely results from a read error. The CDR3 here is CATSLKGGQGSEKQYL. CDR3 DNA sequence: TGTGCCACCAGCCTTAAAGGGGGACAGGGGAGTGAAAAGCAGTACCTC. This chain connects TRBV15 to TRBJ2-7, with 10 bases aligning to TRBD1. Germline CDR1 LNHNV, CDR2 YYDKDF (reference sequence). With 5 bases clipped from V and 8 bases from J, the junction kept 15 bases outside the gene matches. This CDR3 is built from 16 residues.

This clonotype was recorded a few times. The J gene is TRBJ2-2, the V gene TRBV12-3 or TRBV12-4; D is perhaps TRBD1 (6 bases). The CDR3 sequence is 15 residues long. The V end lost 6 bases, the J end lost 1 base, and 12 bases lay between the germline ends. The CDR3 DNA sequence: TGTGCCAGCAGAACAGGGCCCCAGAACACCGGGGAGCTGTTTTTT. Encoded protein: CASRTGPQNTGELFF.

The chain employs TRBV6-2 or TRBV6-3 and TRBJ1-1; D is undetermined. Germline values: CDR1 MNHEY, CDR2 SVGEGT. Deletions cut 2 bases from V and 2 bases from J, with 12 bases between. The CDR3 loop spans 15 amino acids. CDR3 DNA sequence: TGTGCCAGCAGTTACAATCCGAGTGGAAACACTGAAGCTTTCTTT. It encodes CASSYNPSGNTEAFF.

The sample holds many counts of this clonotype. This chain links TRBV9 with TRBJ2-7; 8 bases line up with TRBD2. Germline values: CDR1 SGDLS, CDR2 YYNGEE. The length of the CDR3 is 14 residues. After removal of 4 bases from V and 0 bases from J, the junction contained 3 bases not matched to a gene. The CDR3 coding sequence is TGTGCCAGCAGCCCGGGGGGGAGCTCCTACGAGCAGTACTTC. This sequence encodes CASSPGGSSYEQYF.

This clonotype appeared many times. The chain couples TRBV7-2 to TRBJ1-2; 9 bases agree with TRBD1. The CDR3 has 16 amino acids. V trimming: 4 bases; J trimming: 3 bases; junction bases outside the gene matches: 9. Germline V gene data show CDR1 as SGHTA and CDR2 as FQGNSA. CDR3 bases: TGTGCCAGCAGCTCTTCCGCGGGACAGGGAGACTATGGCTACACCTTC. Encoded protein: CASSSSAGQGDYGYTF.

This clonotype was seen only a few times. V is TRBV6-1 and J is TRBJ2-7; D ambiguous. The CDR3 covers 15 residues. Trimming removed 6 bases from V and 2 bases from J, with 17 bases in between. Per germline, CDR1 MNHNS and CDR2 SASEGT. The CDR3 bases are TGTGCCAGCAGGACTCTAGATTTACTCACCTACGAGCAGTACTTC. It specifies CASRTLDLLTYEQYF.

This clonotype was counted only a few times. CDR3 amino acids: CASSFTQGGYGYTF. The CDR3 coding sequence is TGCGCCAGCAGCTTTACTCAGGGGGGCTATGGCTACACCTTC. The gene calls are TRBV5-1 and TRBJ1-2; 7 positions match TRBD1. Trimming cost V 2 bases and J 4 bases; bases outside gene matches: 5. This CDR3 spans 14 amino acids. Germline V gives CDR1 SGHRS, CDR2 YFSETQ.

This clonotype was picked up a small number of times. Here the CDR3 DNA reads TGTGCCAGCAGCCAAGAGGGGGACAGGGATAATTCACCCCTCCACTTT. This gives the protein CASSQEGDRDNSPLHF. V is TRBV11-3 and J is TRBJ1-6; 9 bases fit TRBD1. The trim removed 5 bases at V and 5 bases at J, leaving 7 bases unmatched. The CDR3 spans 16 residues. Germline CDR1 is SGHNT and CDR2 is YENEEA.

This clonotype showed up just a few times. Its ends do not fully match the called genes, so a read error is possible. The genes are TRBV3-1 and TRBJ2-7, with unresolved D. CDR1 and CDR2 (germline): LGHDT, YNNKEL (reference sequence). This CDR3 has 13 amino acids. DNA for the CDR3: TGTGCCAGCAGCGAAGACCCCTACTACGAGCAGTACTTC. This translates into CASSEDPYYEQYF.

The chain couples TRBV6-2 or TRBV6-3 to TRBJ2-1; D may be TRBD2 (6 bases). CDR1 is MNHEY and CDR2 is SVGEGT in the germline V gene. Trimming removed 6 bases from V and 0 bases from J, with 15 bases in between. The CDR3 consists of 16 residues. CDR3 in amino acids: CASSRTGTLSYNEQFF. The DNA of the CDR3 is TGTGCCAGCAGCCGAACCGGGACTCTCTCCTACAATGAGCAGTTCTTC.

This clonotype was recorded many times. The chain joins TRBV27 to TRBJ2-5; possibly TRBD2 for D (6 bases). Germline assignment: CDR1 MNHEY and CDR2 SMNVEV (reference sequence). This CDR3 is 14 amino acids long. V gave up 6 bases and J gave up 0 bases, with 11 bases separating them. CDR3 loop: CASSLRGDQETQYF. The CDR3 DNA reads as TGTGCCAGCAGCTTGCGCGGGGACCAAGAGACCCAGTACTTC.

This clonotype was observed many times. The rearrangement links TRBV12-3 or TRBV12-4 to TRBJ1-1; no definite D call. There are 11 residues in the CDR3. The V end was cut by 3 bases, the J end by 9 bases, with 8 bases between. DNA of the CDR3: TGTGCCAGCAGTTTGGCTCTCCAAGCTTTCTTT. This gives the protein CASSLALQAFF.

This clonotype occurred many times. V and J are TRBV12-3 or TRBV12-4 and TRBJ2-2; D may be TRBD1 (6 bases). V was pared by 6 bases and J by 6 bases, with 8 bases between. The CDR3 covers 12 residues. In DNA form, the CDR3 reads TGTGCCAGCAGATCAGGGGCCGGGGAGCTGTTTTTT. It is translated as CASRSGAGELFF.

Comment on this clonotype: A single base separates this from a much larger clone, so it may be a read error. The chain combines TRBV20-1 with TRBJ1-6; 7 bases are shared with TRBD1. This CDR3 has 13 residues. CDR1 and CDR2 from the germline V gene are DFQATT and SNEGSKA (reference sequence). V was pared by 4 bases and J by 9 bases, with 6 bases of the junction left unmatched. This CDR3 reads CSATTGAGSPLHF. CDR3 in DNA: TGCAGTGCTACCACAGGGGCAGGTTCACCCCTCCACTTT.

In nucleotides, the CDR3 is TGTGCCAGCAGCGCAGGGACGGCCAAAATCCGGGGACCCCTCCACTTT. This translates into CASSAGTAKIRGPLHF. This chain connects TRBV9 to TRBJ1-6, with a weak D call TRBD1 (5 bases). Per the germline V gene, CDR1 is SGDLS and CDR2 is YYNGEE. Trimming removed 3 bases at V and 12 bases at J, with 22 bases between. This CDR3 has 16 amino acids.

The chain couples TRBV7-8 to TRBJ2-3; D unclear. With 0 bases removed from V and 1 base from J, the gap between germline ends came to 8 bases. The germline V gene has CDR1 SGHVS and CDR2 FQNEAQ. This CDR3 spans 15 amino acids. The CDR3 is CASSLATEGTDTQYF. DNA of the CDR3: TGTGCCAGCAGCTTAGCTACAGAGGGCACAGATACGCAGTATTTT.

As regards this clonotype: A much larger clonotype is one base distant, so this may be a read error. The J gene is TRBJ1-1, the V gene TRBV6-1; tentative D call: TRBD1 (5 bases). CDR3 length: 14 residues. CDR1 is MNHNS and CDR2 is SASEGT in the germline V gene. Trimming pared 6 bases from V and 5 bases from J, leaving 16 bases between. The CDR3 bases are TGTGCCAGCAGCTGGAGGGCAGGGACGACTGAAGCTTTCTTT. Its translation is CASSWRAGTTEAFF.